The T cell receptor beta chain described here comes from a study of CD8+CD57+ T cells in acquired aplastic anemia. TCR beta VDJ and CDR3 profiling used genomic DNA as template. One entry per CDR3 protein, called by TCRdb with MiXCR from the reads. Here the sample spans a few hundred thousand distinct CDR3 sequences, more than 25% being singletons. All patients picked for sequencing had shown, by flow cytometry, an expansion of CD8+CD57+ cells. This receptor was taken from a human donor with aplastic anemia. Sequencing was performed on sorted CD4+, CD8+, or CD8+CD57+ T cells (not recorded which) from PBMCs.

CDR3 nucleotides: TGTGCCAGCAGCCTCGGACAGGGGTTTAGCACAGATACGCAGTATTTT. It codes for CASSLGQGFSTDTQYF. V gene TRBV7-9 combines with J gene TRBJ2-3, with 9 bases fitting TRBD1. V lost 5 bases to trimming and J lost 0 bases; unmatched junction nucleotides: 6. The CDR3 runs to 16 residues. Germline loops: CDR1 SEHNR, CDR2 FQNEAQ (reference sequence).